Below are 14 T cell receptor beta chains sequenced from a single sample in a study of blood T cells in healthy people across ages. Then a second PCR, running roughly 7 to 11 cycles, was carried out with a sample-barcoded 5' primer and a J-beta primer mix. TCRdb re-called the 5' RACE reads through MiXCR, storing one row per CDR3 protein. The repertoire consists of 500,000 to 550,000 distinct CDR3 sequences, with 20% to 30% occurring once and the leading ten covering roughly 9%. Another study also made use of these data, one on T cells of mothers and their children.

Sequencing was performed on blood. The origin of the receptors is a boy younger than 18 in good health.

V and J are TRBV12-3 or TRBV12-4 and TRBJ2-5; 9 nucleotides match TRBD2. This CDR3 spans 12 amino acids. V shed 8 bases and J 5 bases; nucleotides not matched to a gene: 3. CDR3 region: CASAGLAETQYF. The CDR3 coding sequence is TGTGCCAGCGCCGGACTAGCGGAGACCCAGTACTTC.

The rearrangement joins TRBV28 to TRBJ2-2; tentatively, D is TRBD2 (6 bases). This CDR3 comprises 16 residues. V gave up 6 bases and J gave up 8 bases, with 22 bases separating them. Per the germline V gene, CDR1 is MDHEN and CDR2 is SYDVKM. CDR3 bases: TGTGCCAGCAGAGGGTCGGGAGCGCGAAAAGCTGGGGAGCTGTTTTTT. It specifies CASRGSGARKAGELFF. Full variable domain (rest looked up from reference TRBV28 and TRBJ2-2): DVKVTQSSRYLVKRTGEKVFLECVQDMDHENMFWYRQDPGLGLRLIYFSYDVKMKEKGDIPEGYSVSREKKERFSLILESASTNQTSMYLCASRGSGARKAGELFFGEGSRLTVL.

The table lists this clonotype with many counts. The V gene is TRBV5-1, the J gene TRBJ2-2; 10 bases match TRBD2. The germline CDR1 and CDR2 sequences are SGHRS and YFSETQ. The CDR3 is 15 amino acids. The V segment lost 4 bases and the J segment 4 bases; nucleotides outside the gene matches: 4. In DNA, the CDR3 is TGCGCCAGCAGCCCGGGACTAGCGAGCACCGGGGAGCTGTTTTTT. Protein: CASSPGLASTGELFF.

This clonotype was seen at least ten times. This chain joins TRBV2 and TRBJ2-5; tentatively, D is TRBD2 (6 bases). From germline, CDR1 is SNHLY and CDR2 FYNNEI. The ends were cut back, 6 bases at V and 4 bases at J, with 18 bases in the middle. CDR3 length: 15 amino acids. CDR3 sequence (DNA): TGTGCCAGCAGCGCAACCGGGACTTCTGGAGAGACCCAGTACTTC. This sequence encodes CASSATGTSGETQYF.

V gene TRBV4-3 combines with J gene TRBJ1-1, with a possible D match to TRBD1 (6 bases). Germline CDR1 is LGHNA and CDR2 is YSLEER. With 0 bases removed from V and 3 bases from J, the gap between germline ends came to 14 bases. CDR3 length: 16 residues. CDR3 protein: CASSQDLMGGHTEAFF. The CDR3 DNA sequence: TGCGCCAGCAGCCAAGATCTCATGGGGGGGCACACTGAAGCTTTCTTT.

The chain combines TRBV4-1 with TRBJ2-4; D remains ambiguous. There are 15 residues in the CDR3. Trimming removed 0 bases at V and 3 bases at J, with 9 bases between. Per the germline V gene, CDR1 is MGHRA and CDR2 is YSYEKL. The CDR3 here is CASSQDRKGKNIQYF. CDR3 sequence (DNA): TGCGCCAGCAGCCAAGATCGTAAGGGCAAAAACATTCAGTACTTC.

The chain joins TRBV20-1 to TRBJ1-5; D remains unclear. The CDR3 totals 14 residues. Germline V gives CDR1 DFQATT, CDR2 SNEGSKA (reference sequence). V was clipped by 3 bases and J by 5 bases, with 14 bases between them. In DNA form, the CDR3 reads TGCAGTGCTAGGGTACCGGCCCTAGATCAGCCCCAGCATTTT. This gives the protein CSARVPALDQPQHF.

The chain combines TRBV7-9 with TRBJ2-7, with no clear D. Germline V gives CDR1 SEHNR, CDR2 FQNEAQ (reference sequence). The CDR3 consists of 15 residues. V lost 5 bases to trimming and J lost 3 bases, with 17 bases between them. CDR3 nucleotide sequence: TGTGCCAGCAGCCCCGTCGGAGCAGTAGTCTACGAGCAGTACTTC. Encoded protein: CASSPVGAVVYEQYF.

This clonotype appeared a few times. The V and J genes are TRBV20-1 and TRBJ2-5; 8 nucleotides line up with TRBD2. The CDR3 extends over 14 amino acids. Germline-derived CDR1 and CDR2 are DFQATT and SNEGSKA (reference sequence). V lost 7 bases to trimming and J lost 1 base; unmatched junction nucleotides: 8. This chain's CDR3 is CSGGLAGRQETQYF. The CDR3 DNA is TGCAGTGGGGGTCTAGCGGGCCGCCAAGAGACCCAGTACTTC.

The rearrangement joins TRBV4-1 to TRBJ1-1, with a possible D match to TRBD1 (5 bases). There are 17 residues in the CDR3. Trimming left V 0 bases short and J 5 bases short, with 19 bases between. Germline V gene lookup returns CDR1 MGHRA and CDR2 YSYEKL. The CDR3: CASSQDTRGRVGTEAFF. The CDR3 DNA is TGCGCCAGCAGCCAAGATACGAGGGGCCGGGTGGGGACTGAAGCTTTCTTT.

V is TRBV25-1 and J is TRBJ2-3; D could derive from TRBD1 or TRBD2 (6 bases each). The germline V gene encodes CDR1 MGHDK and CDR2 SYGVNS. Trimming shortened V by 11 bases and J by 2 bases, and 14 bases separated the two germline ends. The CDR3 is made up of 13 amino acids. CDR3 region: CAARGQNTDTQYF. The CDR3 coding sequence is TGTGCCGCACGGGGGCAGAACACAGATACGCAGTATTTT.

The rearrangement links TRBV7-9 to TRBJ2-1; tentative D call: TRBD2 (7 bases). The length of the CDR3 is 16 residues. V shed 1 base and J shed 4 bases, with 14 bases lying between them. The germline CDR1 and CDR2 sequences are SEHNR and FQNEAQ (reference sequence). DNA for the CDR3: TGTGCCAGCAGCTTAGAAGCGGGGACAATTTACAATGAGCAGTTCTTC. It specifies CASSLEAGTIYNEQFF. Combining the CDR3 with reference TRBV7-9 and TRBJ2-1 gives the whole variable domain DTGVSQNPRHKITKRGQNVTFRCDPISEHNRLYWYRQTLGQGPEFLTYFQNEAQLEKSRLLSDRFSAERPKGSFSTLEIQRTEQGDSAMYLCASSLEAGTIYNEQFFGPGTRLTVL.

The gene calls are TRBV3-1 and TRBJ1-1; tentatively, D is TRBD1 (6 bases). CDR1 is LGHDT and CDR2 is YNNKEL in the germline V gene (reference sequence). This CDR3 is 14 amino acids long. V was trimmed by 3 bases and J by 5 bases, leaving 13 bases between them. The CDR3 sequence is CASSQEAGTTEAFF. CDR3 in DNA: TGTGCCAGCAGCCAGGAAGCGGGGACAACTGAAGCTTTCTTT.

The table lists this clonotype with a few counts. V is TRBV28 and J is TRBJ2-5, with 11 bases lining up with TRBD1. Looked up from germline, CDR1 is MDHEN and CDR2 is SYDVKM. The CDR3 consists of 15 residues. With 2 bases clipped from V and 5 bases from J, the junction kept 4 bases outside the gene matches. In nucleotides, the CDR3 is TGTGCCAGCAGTTTAGGGGGACAGGGGGAGGAGACCCAGTACTTC. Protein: CASSLGGQGEETQYF. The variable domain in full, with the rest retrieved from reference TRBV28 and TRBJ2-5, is DVKVTQSSRYLVKRTGEKVFLECVQDMDHENMFWYRQDPGLGLRLIYFSYDVKMKEKGDIPEGYSVSREKKERFSLILESASTNQTSMYLCASSLGGQGEETQYFGPGTRLLVL.